A selection of T cell receptor beta chains follows, all from one sample in a study of cytomegalovirus exposure and HLA in healthy donors. The protocol was immunoSEQ multiplex PCR, while the TCRdb copy is restricted to in-frame clones and leaves out a portion. The repertoire includes about 190,000 clones, under 85% of them detected once, and 1.6% sits in the top ten. Sequenced sample: PBMCs. The receptor set was obtained from a young woman in good health and CMV-seronegative. CDR3s include the opening cysteine and the closing phenylalanine or tryptophan. A D gene is named only where the DNA matches it firmly. The size entry is marked missing in some rows and otherwise reads once, few, many or a size class.

TRBJ2-7,-,TRBV9,-,TGTGCCAGCAGCGTGACAGGCTCCTACGAGCAGTACTTC,CASSVTGSYEQYF
TRBJ1-2,TRBD1,TRBV6-5,-,TGTGCCAGCAGAACCGACAGGGGGTGGGGCTACACCTTC,CASRTDRGWGYTF
TRBJ2-3,-,TRBV7-8,-,TGTGCCAGCAGCTTGTTTTGGGCCACTCTGCGGGATCACGGAGGAGATACGCAGTATTTT,CASSLFWATLRDHGGDTQYF
TRBJ2-3,-,TRBV6-5,-,TGTGCCAGCAGTTACAGTAGTGCTAGTGGAGAGGATACGCAGTATTTT,CASSYSSASGEDTQYF
TRBJ1-2,TRBD1,TRBV29-1,-,TGCAGCGTGAACCGGGACAGGGGGCTCTTAGACTATGGCTACACCTTC,CSVNRDRGLLDYGYTF
TRBJ1-1,-,TRBV7-9,-,TGTGCCAGCACCCCGGACAGCCTGATGAACACTGAAGCTTTCTTT,CASTPDSLMNTEAFF
TRBJ1-1,TRBD1,TRBV6-5,-,TGTGCCAGCAGTTACTCTCCAGGGGGGAACACTGAAGCTTTCTTT,CASSYSPGGNTEAFF
TRBJ2-2,-,TRBV6-5,-,TGTGCCAGCAGACAGGCCGTGAACACCGGGGAGCTGTTTTTT,CASRQAVNTGELFF
TRBJ2-3,TRBD2,TRBV19,few,TGTGCCAGTAGTATAACGCGGGGGTCGGTTAGCACAGATACGCAGTATTTT,CASSITRGSVSTDTQYF
TRBJ2-5,TRBD2,TRBV5-1,-,TGCGCCAGCAGTGGGGGGGGGACTACTGAGACCCAGTACTTC,CASSGGGTTETQYF
TRBJ1-5,-,TRBV19,-,TGTGCCAGTAGTAACCAGGGGCGCACGGTCAATCAGCCCCAGCATTTC,CASSNQGRTVNQPQHF
TRBJ2-2,-,TRBV4-1,-,TGCGCCAGCAGCCAAGATAACGAACAGGTGGGATCGAACACCGGGGAGCTGTTTTTT,CASSQDNEQVGSNTGELFF
TRBJ2-2,-,TRBV7-3,-,TGTGCCAGCAGCGCGACAACGAACACCGGGGAGCTGTTTTTT,CASSATTNTGELFF
TRBJ1-2,-,TRBV29-1,few,TGCAGCGTTGAAGCCACTAGTGGGAGGATGAACGGCTACACCTTC,CSVEATSGRMNGYTF
TRBJ2-7,-,TRBV4-3,-,TGCGCCAGCAGCCAAGAAAGGGGGACCTACGAGCAGTACTTC,CASSQERGTYEQYF
TRBJ1-5,TRBD1,TRBV30,-,TGTGCCTGGAGCGGAAATGACAGGGGTTCACAGCCCCAGCATTTT,CAWSGNDRGSQPQHF
TRBJ2-7,-,TRBV4-3,-,TGCGCCAGCAGCCAAGATAGGGGACAAGTCGAGCAGTACTTC,CASSQDRGQVEQYF
TRBJ1-2,-,TRBV27,-,TGTGCCCGACGGAGCCGTTTAGATGGCTACACCTTC,CARRSRLDGYTF
TRBJ2-3,-,TRBV15,-,TGTGCCACCCAAATGGGACACCGCACAGATACGCAGTATTTT,CATQMGHRTDTQYF
TRBJ1-1,TRBD1,TRBV30,-,TGTGCCTGGAAGGCAGGGGGCGTGAAAAACACTGAAGCTTTCTTT,CAWKAGGVKNTEAFF
TRBJ2-3,TRBD1,TRBV27,few,TGTGCCAGCAGACACCTAGGGACAGGGGTTACAGATACGCAGTATTTT,CASRHLGTGVTDTQYF
TRBJ2-3,TRBD2,TRBV15,-,TGTGCCACCAGCCTAACGCGGGGGAACACAGATACGCAGTATTTT,CATSLTRGNTDTQYF
TRBJ2-7,-,TRBV4-1,-,TGCGCCAGCAGCCAAGTATCGTCGGACGAGCAGTACTTC,CASSQVSSDEQYF
TRBJ2-2,TRBD1,TRBV7-2,-,TGTGCCAGAGGGACAGGGGGCATCGTAGTCGGCACCGGGGAGCTGTTTTTT,CARGTGGIVVGTGELFF
TRBJ2-7,-,TRBV11-3,once,TGTGCCAGCAGCCCAGGAAGTAGCGGTCCTCTCGGCGAGCAGTACTTC,CASSPGSSGPLGEQYF
TRBJ1-1,-,TRBV5-1,-,TGCGCCAGCAGCTTAGGGGATCCTAACACTGAAGCTTTCTTT,CASSLGDPNTEAFF
TRBJ1-6,TRBD1,TRBV19,-,TGTGCCAGTGGTCCAGGGGGGACCTATAATTCACCCCTCCACTTT,CASGPGGTYNSPLHF
TRBJ2-1,TRBD2,TRBV7-3,once,TGTGCCAGCAGACTAGGGACTAGCGGGGGGTCAAGCAATGAGCAGTTCTTC,CASRLGTSGGSSNEQFF
TRBJ2-7,-,TRBV7-8,-,TGTGCCAGCAGCTTAGTTGGGGACTCGGGGTACGAGCAGTACTTC,CASSLVGDSGYEQYF
TRBJ1-1,-,TRBV7-2,-,TGTGCCAGCAGCTTACAGGGGAACACTGAAGCTTTCTTT,CASSLQGNTEAFF
TRBJ2-3,-,TRBV2,-,TGTGCCAGCAGTGAAGGTGCAGTGAGCACAGATACGCAGTATTTT,CASSEGAVSTDTQYF
TRBJ1-1,TRBD1,TRBV5-6,few,TGTGCCAGCAGCTTGGATGGGACAGGGTGGAACACTGAAGCTTTCTTT,CASSLDGTGWNTEAFF
TRBJ1-2,-,TRBV29-1,-,TGCAGCGCCCCCAATGGACAGCGCGACACCTTC,CSAPNGQRDTF
TRBJ1-1,-,TRBV6-6,once,TGTGCCAGCAGGAAGGGAGCGAACACTGAAGCTTTCTTT,CASRKGANTEAFF
TRBJ2-7,TRBD2,TRBV27,-,TGTGCCAGCAGTCCCAGCGGGAGCTCCTACGAGCAGTACTTC,CASSPSGSSYEQYF
TRBJ2-3,TRBD2,TRBV5-4,-,TGTGCCAGCACCCCGGCGAGTATGACTAGCACAGATACGCGGTATTTT,CASTPASMTSTDTRYF
TRBJ1-5,TRBD1,TRBV28,-,TGTGCCAGCAGCCTACAGGGGGCAGGCAATCAGCCCCAGCATTTT,CASSLQGAGNQPQHF
TRBJ2-2,-,TRBV4-3,-,TGCGCCAGCAGCCAAGGCCGCGAGCCCGGGGAGCTGTTTTTT,CASSQGREPGELFF
TRBJ1-2,TRBD1,TRBV27,-,TGTGCCAGCAGTTTCGGGGGGACAGGCGGCTACACCTTC,CASSFGGTGGYTF
TRBJ2-3,TRBD2,TRBV7-9,-,TGTGCCAGCAGCTCCAGCGGGAAAACAGATACGCAGTATTTT,CASSSSGKTDTQYF
TRBJ2-7,-,TRBV18,-,TGTGCCAGCTCAGATACTCCGTCCTACGAGCAGTACTTC,CASSDTPSYEQYF
TRBJ1-4,TRBD1,TRBV10-3,-,TGTGCCATCAGTGGGGACAGGGAAGGGGAAAAACTGTTTTTT,CAISGDREGEKLFF
TRBJ1-1,-,TRBV27,-,TGTGCCAGCAGTCTAAATACAGCGAACACTGAAGCTTTCTTT,CASSLNTANTEAFF
TRBJ2-5,TRBD2,TRBV7-2,once,TGTGCCAGCCGTAGCGGGGGGGCCGAGACCCAGTACTTC,CASRSGGAETQYF
TRBJ2-1,TRBD2,TRBV14,-,TGTGCCAGCACCCCCCTAGCGGGGGGGTGGAATGAGCAGTTCTTC,CASTPLAGGWNEQFF
TRBJ1-5,TRBD1,TRBV30,-,TGTGCCTGGAGCCGACAGGGGGATCAGCCCCAGCATTTT,CAWSRQGDQPQHF
TRBJ2-2,TRBD1,TRBV19,-,TGTGCCAGTTTGTGGGGGACAGGGCTCACCGGGGAGCTGTTTTTT,CASLWGTGLTGELFF
TRBJ1-5,TRBD1,TRBV28,-,TGTGCCAGCAGCACGGGACAGGTCTCACATCAGCCCCAGCATTTT,CASSTGQVSHQPQHF
TRBJ1-5,TRBD1,TRBV4-2,-,TGTGCCAGCAGCCAATCTCGTAAGACCCCGCCGGGACAGGGGGCTTTGGGCAATCAGCCCCAGCATTTT,CASSQSRKTPPGQGALGNQPQHF